What follows are 17 T cell receptor beta chains derived from one specimen sequenced in a study of cytomegalovirus exposure and HLA in healthy donors. The primer mix had 60 Vbeta and 13 Jbeta primers. Sequencing was performed with immunoSEQ multiplex PCR; in TCRdb, only in-frame clones are kept and a portion is missing. The sample includes around 190,000 clones, roughly 75% of them seen just once. Input material: PBMCs. Receptors originate from a man between 25 and 39 years old in good health and CMV-seropositive.

The rearrangement links TRBV28 to TRBJ1-1; TRBD1 matches at 7 bases. Germline lookup yields CDR1 MDHEN and CDR2 SYDVKM. CDR3 length: 12 residues. J gave up 0 bases and V 10 bases, and 2 bases lay outside the gene matches. This CDR3 is CATGQVNTEAFF. The CDR3 DNA reads as TGTGCCACCGGACAGGTGAACACTGAAGCTTTCTTT. Looking up the rest from reference TRBV28 and TRBJ1-1 gives the full variable domain: DVKVTQSSRYLVKRTGEKVFLECVQDMDHENMFWYRQDPGLGLRLIYFSYDVKMKEKGDIPEGYSVSREKKERFSLILESASTNQTSMYLCATGQVNTEAFFGQGTRLTVV.

J is TRBJ1-6 and V is TRBV19, with 10 positions matching TRBD1. Losses at the gene ends were 4 bases for V and 4 bases for J; bases not matched to a gene: 10. The germline V gene encodes CDR1 LNHDA and CDR2 SQIVND (reference sequence). The CDR3 consists of 18 residues. CDR3: CASSSRDRGTRYNSPLHF. The CDR3 coding sequence is TGTGCCAGTAGTAGCCGGGACAGGGGTACCCGATATAATTCACCCCTCCACTTT.

The chain links TRBV10-3 to TRBJ2-7, with D perhaps TRBD2 (8 bases). V dropped 6 bases and J dropped 5 bases, with 20 bases sitting between them. The CDR3 covers 15 residues. Germline V gives CDR1 ENHRY, CDR2 SYGVKD. The DNA of the CDR3 is TGTGCCATCAGGGTAGCGGGACAGCGTATGGACGAGCAGTACTTC. This encodes CAIRVAGQRMDEQYF.

V usage is TRBV5-1 and J usage is TRBJ2-3; 7 bases fit TRBD2. Germline V gene sequence: CDR1 SGHRS, CDR2 YFSETQ. CDR3 length equals 16 residues. The V and J ends lost 3 bases and 4 bases, in that order; junction bases with no gene match: 11. The CDR3, as DNA: TGCGCCAGCAGCTCTCAACCAGCGGGACTGGCAGATACGCAGTATTTT. It specifies CASSSQPAGLADTQYF.

The chain couples TRBV10-3 to TRBJ1-6; TRBD1 agrees at 10 bases. In germline, CDR1 is ENHRY, CDR2 SYGVKD. The CDR3 sequence is 13 residues long. The junction had 3 bases not matched to a gene; V was cut back by 7 bases and J by 9 bases. Written as DNA, the CDR3 is TGTGCCATCACCGGGGACAGGGGTTCACCCCTCCACTTT. Its translation is CAITGDRGSPLHF.

The chain is built from TRBV6-1 and TRBJ2-4, with TRBD2 as a possible D gene (6 bases). Trimming shortened V by 6 bases and J by 5 bases, and 17 bases separated the two germline ends. The CDR3 runs to 15 residues. The germline V gene has CDR1 MNHNS and CDR2 SASEGT. CDR3 nucleotide sequence: TGTGCCAGCAGCCACCATCGGGGGTGGGAAAACATTCAGTACTTC. Protein: CASSHHRGWENIQYF.

This clone has just one count. The CDR3 ends on some other residue instead of the conserved phenylalanine or tryptophan, so this is likely a read error. The DNA is left out, because the CDR3 cannot be placed on it with certainty; the CDR3 is given as TCRdb lists it. The gene calls are TRBV19 and TRBJ1-1; TRBD1, as called in the table, went unchecked against the DNA. CDR1 is LNHDA and CDR2 is SQIVND in the germline V gene (reference sequence). A total of 10 residues make up the CDR3, ends included. CDR3 protein: CASSPKGQTV.

The chain links TRBV19 to TRBJ2-3; 9 nucleotides line up with TRBD1. CDR3 length: 16 amino acids. Germline V gives CDR1 LNHDA, CDR2 SQIVND (reference sequence). The ends lost 9 bases at V and 4 bases at J; junction bases unmatched: 14. DNA of the CDR3: TGTGCCAGCTCCCCGACTACAGGGGGCCTGGCAGATACGCAGTATTTT. Its protein is CASSPTTGGLADTQYF.

The rearrangement uses TRBV9 and TRBJ1-4; a possible D gene is TRBD1 (6 bases). There are 16 residues in the CDR3. The V and J ends lost 4 bases and 3 bases respectively, with 16 bases between them. Germline V gene data show CDR1 as SGDLS and CDR2 as YYNGEE. The CDR3 region is CASSPLLAGANEKLFF. The CDR3 DNA sequence: TGTGCCAGCAGCCCCCTGCTTGCAGGGGCTAATGAAAAACTGTTTTTT.

For the CDR3, the DNA is TGTGCCAGCTCACCAACTAGCGGGAAAGGAGAGACCCAGTACTTC. Translating it yields CASSPTSGKGETQYF. The V call is TRBV18, the J call TRBJ2-5, with TRBD2 matching 10 bases. V shed 2 bases, J shed 4 bases, and the junction held 4 bases outside the gene matches. The germline V gene encodes CDR1 KGHSH and CDR2 LQKENI. This CDR3 contains 15 residues.

This chain joins TRBV6-6 and TRBJ2-6; maybe TRBD2 (5 bases). The germline CDR1 and CDR2 sequences are MNHNY and SVGAGI (reference sequence). Trimming stripped 3 bases from V and 3 bases from J, with 12 bases between. This CDR3 contains 16 residues. The CDR3: CASSYRRVNGANVLTF. The DNA for the CDR3 is TGTGCCAGCAGTTATAGGCGGGTAAATGGGGCCAACGTCCTGACTTTC.

J is TRBJ1-5 and V is TRBV19, with TRBD1 matching 10 bases. Germline assignment: CDR1 LNHDA and CDR2 SQIVND (reference sequence). J gave up 5 bases and V 5 bases, and 6 bases lay outside the gene matches. The CDR3 runs to 15 residues. The CDR3 nucleotides read TGTGCCAGTAGTCCCATGACAGGGGGCCATCAGCCCCAGCATTTT. It yields the protein CASSPMTGGHQPQHF.

The rearrangement joins TRBV5-6 to TRBJ1-2; no firm D call. The germline gives CDR1 SGHDT, CDR2 YYEEEE. The V end was cut by 1 base, the J end by 5 bases, with 15 bases between. CDR3 length equals 15 residues. CDR3 DNA: TGTGCCAGCAGCTTGAACCGGGATGAAGGGTATGGCTACACCTTC. Translation: CASSLNRDEGYGYTF.

The chain uses TRBV9 and TRBJ1-1; 7 bases match TRBD1. CDR1 and CDR2 (germline): SGDLS, YYNGEE. The CDR3 covers 15 residues. V trimming: 2 bases; J trimming: 0 bases; junction bases outside the gene matches: 4. CDR3 DNA sequence: TGTGCCAGCAGCGTCGGACAGGTCATGAACACTGAAGCTTTCTTT. This encodes CASSVGQVMNTEAFF.

This chain connects TRBV7-2 to TRBJ2-2, with 12 bases fitting TRBD2. V shed 4 bases and J 6 bases; nucleotides not matched to a gene: 9. The germline CDR1 and CDR2 sequences are SGHTA and FQGNSA. The CDR3 length is 17 residues. The CDR3 loop reads CASSWLAGGPMAGELFF. The CDR3 DNA sequence: TGTGCCAGCAGCTGGCTAGCGGGAGGGCCCATGGCCGGGGAGCTGTTTTTT.

The CDR3 spells CASSRTVSGNTIYF. The CDR3 DNA sequence: TGTGCCAGTAGCAGGACAGTCTCTGGAAACACCATATATTTT. V gene TRBV19 combines with J gene TRBJ1-3; weak D call: TRBD1 (6 bases). The CDR3 contains 14 residues. Deletions cut 6 bases from V and 0 bases from J, with 9 bases between. CDR1 and CDR2 from the germline V gene are LNHDA and SQIVND (reference sequence).

This chain connects TRBV28 to TRBJ2-1; the match to TRBD2 covers 8 bases. V gave up 7 bases and J gave up 4 bases; unmatched junction bases: 12. The CDR3 runs to 16 residues. Germline CDR1 reads MDHEN; CDR2 reads SYDVKM. The CDR3 coding sequence is TGTGCCAGCATCTCCGGATGGCGGGAGGCGTACAATGAGCAGTTCTTC. The encoded protein is CASISGWREAYNEQFF.